Here is one TCR beta chain with its context. The target of this receptor is not known. The sample holds no much larger clone one base away, and base qualities are not on file. Germline trimming: 5 bases from V, 1 base from J; junction bases outside gene matches: 4. CDR1 and CDR2 (SEHNR, FQNEAQ) derive from the germline V gene (reference sequence). The CDR3 numbers 15 residues from cysteine through phenylalanine. Only the CDR3 region is kept as DNA, spanning 45 bases read in frame from base 1. This entry comes from a study of T cells in Graves' hyperthyroidism and ophthalmopathy (dated by TCRdb to about 2019). Study-wide context: Peripheral blood was collected at initial diagnosis, before any treatment. To identify distinguishing TCR V-J signatures, a discovery cohort of about 95 patients was used, comprising 40 to 45 with Graves' ophthalmopathy and approximately 58 with stable Graves' hyperthyroidism. An independent validation cohort of about 20 hyperthyroidism patients and 15 or so patients who later progressed to ophthalmopathy tested prospective prediction of ophthalmopathy. The roughly 91 discovery patients were randomly split 7:3 into training and test sets. In roughly six Graves' hyperthyroidism patients, the study also compared T-cell repertoires from thyroid tissue with T-cell repertoires from blood. Following sampling, methimazole starting at 30 mg daily was given to hyperthyroidism patients, and high-dose intravenous methylprednisolone was given to ophthalmopathy patients. According to the paper, TCR Vbeta CDR3 sequencing was carried out on some 130 peripheral blood samples, which came from 40 to 45 ophthalmopathy, about 75 hyperthyroidism and approximately 17 progressor patients.

The TCR beta CDR3 regions were amplified from RNA transcripts. The first round of RT-PCR for the TCR CDR3 was performed with the HTBI primer set and the Qiagen OneStep RT-PCR kit. The libraries were constructed in a second round of multiplex PCR and then size-selected and purified. Libraries were sequenced paired-end with 100 bp reads on an Illumina HiSeq2000. The source study handled its data this way. SOAPnuke was used to process the raw data, removing reads that contained adapters or uncalled bases, had a mean Phred below 15, or lacked an exact match to the constant primer or identifier. COPE v1.2.5 was used to merge high-quality paired reads, and clonotypes were defined as unique nucleotide sequences. Clonotypes were aligned to IMGT TRBV, TRBD and TRBJ reference segments using MiTCR v1.1. The analysis included only V-J combinations with a frequency above 0.0001, which together covered around 99% of the repertoires. A TCS score was defined as the ratio between F50 (clonal expansion) and ExV (chaos), using BLOSUM62-based TCRdist between CDR3 peptides within each V-J. Welch's t-statistics and random forest reduced 500 to 550 V-J features to 13, which were used in a naive Bayes classifier (R e1071). The raw public reads went through TCRdb reprocessing: fastp at Q25, MiXCR clone calling, in-frame beta chains kept. All rows with the same CDR3 protein become a single entry with the most common DNA and genes. In this record, the V and J calls reflect TCRdb's handling and not the investigators' own analysis. Across this sample there are 500,000 to 600,000 distinct CDR3 sequences, with approximately 15% seen only once. Clones ranked in the top ten supply 15% to 20% of the sample.

Points the paper makes about the study in general: A model built on a 13 V-J signature distinguished ophthalmopathy from stable hyperthyroidism, reaching over 85% sensitivity and under 84% specificity in cross-validation and 80%/75% in testing. No statistical method was used to set the sample size in advance, and investigators knew the group allocation. Most expanded thyroid clonotypes (frequency above 0.001) were also detected in blood, suggesting blood repertoires may reflect thyroid immune responses. During validation, the model predicted progression to ophthalmopathy a median of approximately 6.5 months ahead of onset, with roughly 65% sensitivity and 72% to 80% specificity.

Stable Graves' hyperthyroidism was defined as no progression to ophthalmopathy during 18 months of follow-up. Hyperthyroidism patients were newly diagnosed, had a disease duration of under 2 months, and were aged 18 to 65 years. The study excluded patients with uncontrolled infections, other autoimmune diseases, pregnancy or lactation. Diagnoses were established on the basis of clinical symptoms, serum thyroxine and TRAb, thyroid ultrasound, and orbital computed tomography. Ficoll-Paque density gradient centrifugation was used to isolate PBMCs from around 9.1 ml of fresh peripheral blood. Trizol reagent was used to extract total RNA, and RNA quality was then checked on an Agilent 2100 Bioanalyzer.

The chain couples TRBV7-9 to TRBJ2-5, and 10 junction bases match TRBD2. This sequence was found in a woman aged 18-35 years with Graves' hyperthyroidism. Specimen: blood. The nucleotides read TGTGCCAGCAGCCCTACTAGCGGGGCCCAAGAGACCCAGTACTTC. It translates to CASSPTSGAQETQYF. Here the CDR3 is joined to the reference TRBV7-9 and TRBJ2-5 genes, and the full variable domain is: DTGVSQNPRHKITKRGQNVTFRCDPISEHNRLYWYRQTLGQGPEFLTYFQNEAQLEKSRLLSDRFSAERPKGSFSTLEIQRTEQGDSAMYLCASSPTSGAQETQYFGPGTRLLVL.